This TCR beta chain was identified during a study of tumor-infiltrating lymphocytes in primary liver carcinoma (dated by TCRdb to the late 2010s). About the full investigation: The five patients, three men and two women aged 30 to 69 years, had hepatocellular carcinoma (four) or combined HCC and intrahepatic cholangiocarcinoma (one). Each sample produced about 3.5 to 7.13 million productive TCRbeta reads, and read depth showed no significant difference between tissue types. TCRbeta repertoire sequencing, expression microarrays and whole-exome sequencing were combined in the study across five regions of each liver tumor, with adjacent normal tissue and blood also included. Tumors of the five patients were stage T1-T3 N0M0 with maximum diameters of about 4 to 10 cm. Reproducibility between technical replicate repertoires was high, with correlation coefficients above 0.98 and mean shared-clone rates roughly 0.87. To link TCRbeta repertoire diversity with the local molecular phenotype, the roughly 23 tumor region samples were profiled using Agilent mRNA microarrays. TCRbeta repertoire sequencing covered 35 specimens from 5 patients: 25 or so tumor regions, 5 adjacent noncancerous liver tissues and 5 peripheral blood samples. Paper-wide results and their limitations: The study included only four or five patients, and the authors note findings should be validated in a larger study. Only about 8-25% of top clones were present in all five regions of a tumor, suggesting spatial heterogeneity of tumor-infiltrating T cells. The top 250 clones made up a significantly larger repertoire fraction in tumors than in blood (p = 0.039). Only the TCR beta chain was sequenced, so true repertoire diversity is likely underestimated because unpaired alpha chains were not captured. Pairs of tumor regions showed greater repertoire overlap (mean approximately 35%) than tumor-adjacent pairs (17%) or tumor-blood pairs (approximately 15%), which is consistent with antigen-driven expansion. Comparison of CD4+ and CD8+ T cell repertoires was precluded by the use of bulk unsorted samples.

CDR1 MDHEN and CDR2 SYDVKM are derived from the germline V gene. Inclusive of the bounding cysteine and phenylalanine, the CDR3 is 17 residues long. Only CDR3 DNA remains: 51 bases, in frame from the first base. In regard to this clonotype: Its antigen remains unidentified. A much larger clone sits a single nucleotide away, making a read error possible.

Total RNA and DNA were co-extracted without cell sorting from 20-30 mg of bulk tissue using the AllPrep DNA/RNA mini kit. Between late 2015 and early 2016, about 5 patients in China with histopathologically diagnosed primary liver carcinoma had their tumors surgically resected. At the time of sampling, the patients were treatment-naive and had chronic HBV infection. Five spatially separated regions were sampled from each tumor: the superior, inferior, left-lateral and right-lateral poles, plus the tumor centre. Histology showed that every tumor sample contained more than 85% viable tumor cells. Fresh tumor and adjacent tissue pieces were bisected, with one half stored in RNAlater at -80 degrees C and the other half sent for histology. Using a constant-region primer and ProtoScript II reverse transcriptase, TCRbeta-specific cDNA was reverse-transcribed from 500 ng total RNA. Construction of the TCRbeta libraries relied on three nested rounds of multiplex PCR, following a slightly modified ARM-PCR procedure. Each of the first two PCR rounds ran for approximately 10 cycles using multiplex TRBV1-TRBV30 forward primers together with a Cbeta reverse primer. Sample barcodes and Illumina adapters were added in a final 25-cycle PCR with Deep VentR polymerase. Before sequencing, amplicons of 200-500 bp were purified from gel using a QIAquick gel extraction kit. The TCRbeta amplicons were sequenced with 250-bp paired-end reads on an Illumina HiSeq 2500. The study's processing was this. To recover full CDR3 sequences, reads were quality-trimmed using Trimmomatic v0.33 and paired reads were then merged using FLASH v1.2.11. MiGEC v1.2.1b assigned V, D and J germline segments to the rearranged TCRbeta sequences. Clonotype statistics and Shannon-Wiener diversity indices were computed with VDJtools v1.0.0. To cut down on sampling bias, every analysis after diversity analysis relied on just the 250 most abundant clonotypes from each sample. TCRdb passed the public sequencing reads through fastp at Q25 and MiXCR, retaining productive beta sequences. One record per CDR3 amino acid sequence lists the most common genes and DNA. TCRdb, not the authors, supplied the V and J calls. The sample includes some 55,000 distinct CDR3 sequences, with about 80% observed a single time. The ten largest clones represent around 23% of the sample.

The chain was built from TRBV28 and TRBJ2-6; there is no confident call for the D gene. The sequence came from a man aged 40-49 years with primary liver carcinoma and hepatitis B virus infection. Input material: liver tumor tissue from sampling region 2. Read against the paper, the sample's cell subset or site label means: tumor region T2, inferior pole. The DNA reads TGTGCCAGCAGTTTAGGTGTGTTCATCTCTGTGGCCAACGTCCTGACTTTC. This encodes CASSLGVFISVANVLTF.